Presented here are 28 T cell receptor beta chains from one specimen sequenced in a study of human T cells and chemical hapten exposure. Time point described: pre-sensitization, week 0. Treatment indicated: therapeutic diphenylcyclopropenone sensitization with weekly scalp DPC. Via MiXCR, TCRdb re-called the RACE reads, giving one row per CDR3 protein. Of roughly 120,000 distinct CDR3 sequences listed, roughly 13% were seen once; the top ten hold 2.8%. Material: whole blood, obtained in connection with sensitization to the hapten diphenylcyclopropenone (DPC). Receptor source: a woman between 18 and 29 years old with alopecia areata. Some clones in this sample may be carry-over from other donors' samples.

A few counts support this clonotype. V and J are TRBV11-2 and TRBJ1-6; no reliable D call. The CDR3 is 14 residues long. The germline CDR1 and CDR2 sequences are SGHAT and FQNNGV. V was trimmed by 4 bases and J by 5 bases, leaving 9 bases between them. CDR3 sequence: CASSSDGNNSPLHF. As DNA, the CDR3 is TGTGCCAGCAGCTCAGACGGAAATAATTCACCCCTCCACTTT. Based on the CDR3 plus reference TRBV11-2 and TRBJ1-6, the full variable domain is EAGVAQSPRYKIIEKRQSVAFWCNPISGHATLYWYQQILGQGPKLLIQFQNNGVVDDSQLPKDRFSAERLKGVDSTLKIQPAKLEDSAVYLCASSSDGNNSPLHFGNGTRLTVT.

This chain links TRBV15 with TRBJ1-2; D might be TRBD1 (6 bases). The CDR3 is 15 residues long. Germline V CDR1 and CDR2: LNHNV, YYDKDF (reference sequence). Trimming removed 5 bases at V and 5 bases at J, with 18 bases between. CDR3 DNA sequence: TGTGCCACCAGCCCTGCCCCCCAGGGGCCATATGGCTACACCTTC. It translates to CATSPAPQGPYGYTF.

There are many counts of this clonotype. The rearrangement links TRBV4-3 to TRBJ1-2, with D unclear. CDR3 size: 13 residues. V shed 0 bases and J shed 6 bases, with 8 bases lying between them. Germline V gene sequence: CDR1 LGHNA, CDR2 YSLEER. The CDR3 bases are TGCGCCAGCAGCCAAGAACTCACAGATGGCTACACCTTC. This sequence encodes CASSQELTDGYTF.

This clonotype was counted a few times. The chain recombines TRBV9 with TRBJ1-2, with no clear D. The ends were cut back, 1 base at V and 5 bases at J, with 12 bases in the middle. CDR1 SGDLS and CDR2 YYNGEE come from the germline V gene. The CDR3 runs to 14 residues. CDR3 sequence (DNA): TGTGCCAGCAGCGTAACTCCCACCCATTATGGCTACACCTTC. Protein: CASSVTPTHYGYTF.

V is TRBV7-6 and J is TRBJ2-3; tentative D call: TRBD1 (5 bases). The CDR3 consists of 16 residues. Germline V gene sequence: CDR1 SGHVS, CDR2 FNYEAQ. V lost 4 bases, J lost 2 bases, and 16 bases lay in between. CDR3 sequence: CASSSSTETPTDTQYF. Here the CDR3 DNA reads TGTGCCAGCAGCTCCTCGACAGAGACCCCCACAGATACGCAGTATTTT.

The rearrangement links TRBV3-1 to TRBJ2-7; perhaps TRBD1 as D (6 bases). Between the trimmed V and J ends, which lost 1 base and 5 bases, there was a span of 9 bases. CDR3 length: 13 amino acids. Germline lookup yields CDR1 LGHDT and CDR2 YNNKEL (reference sequence). CDR3 DNA: TGTGCCAGCAGCCAAGTGAACAGGGACGAGCAGTACTTC. Protein product: CASSQVNRDEQYF.

The sample holds many counts of this clonotype. The chain couples TRBV7-6 to TRBJ1-2; unclear D gene. CDR3 length: 13 residues. V lost 4 bases, J lost 4 bases, and 10 bases lay in between. CDR1 is SGHVS, CDR2 FNYEAQ, per germline. The CDR3 region has the DNA TGTGCCAGCAGCTATGGGAATTCCTATGGCTACACCTTC. Translated: CASSYGNSYGYTF.

This clonotype showed up just a few times. The J gene is TRBJ2-7, the V gene TRBV7-9, with D tentatively TRBD1 (6 bases). Germline CDR1 is SEHNR and CDR2 is FQNEAQ (reference sequence). V was trimmed by 5 bases and J by 6 bases, leaving 17 bases between them. The CDR3 sequence is 14 residues long. The CDR3 region has the DNA TGTGCCAGCAGCCCACTGGGGACAATCATCGAGCAGTACTTC. Translated: CASSPLGTIIEQYF.

Only a few counts were recorded for this clonotype. The V call is TRBV6-5, the J call TRBJ1-3; D gene ambiguous. Trimming removed 3 bases from V and 4 bases from J, with 13 bases in between. Germline lookup yields CDR1 MNHEY and CDR2 SVGAGI. The CDR3 is 15 residues long. The CDR3 DNA follows: TGTGCCAGCAGTTATACCTTCAACTCCGGAAACACCATATATTTT. Encoded protein: CASSYTFNSGNTIYF.

The V gene is TRBV7-2, the J gene TRBJ2-1; D possibly uses TRBD1 or TRBD2 (5 bases each). The CDR3 is 13 amino acids. Trimming pared 0 bases from V and 6 bases from J, leaving 6 bases between. CDR1 is SGHTA and CDR2 is FQGNSA in the germline V gene. The CDR3 nucleotides read TGTGCCAGCAGCTTAGCCGGGGCCAATGAGCAGTTCTTC. This codes for CASSLAGANEQFF.

This chain joins TRBV6-2 or TRBV6-3 and TRBJ2-3; 11 nucleotides align to TRBD2. The CDR3 consists of 17 residues. Germline V gene sequence: CDR1 MNHEY, CDR2 SVGEGT. The V segment lost 2 bases and the J segment 4 bases; nucleotides outside the gene matches: 8. CDR3 DNA: TGTGCCAGCAGTTACCCGGTGACTAGCGGGGTGTCAGATACGCAGTATTTT. Translation: CASSYPVTSGVSDTQYF.

This clonotype was observed a handful of times. The chain carries TRBV3-1 and TRBJ2-3; 13 bases align to TRBD2. Germline-derived CDR1 and CDR2 are LGHDT and YNNKEL (reference sequence). This CDR3 comprises 15 residues. The J segment lost 7 bases and the V segment lost 3 bases, leaving 4 bases of the junction unmatched. The CDR3, as DNA: TGTGCCAGCAGCCAGACTAGCGGGGGGCCTAATACGCAGTATTTT. Translating it yields CASSQTSGGPNTQYF.

This clonotype was picked up many times. The chain links TRBV12-3 or TRBV12-4 to TRBJ1-1; perhaps TRBD1 as D (6 bases). Trimming removed 4 bases from V and 7 bases from J, with 13 bases in between. The CDR3 totals 13 residues. The CDR3 protein is CASSWEIRGEAFF. The CDR3 DNA follows: TGTGCCAGCAGTTGGGAGATCAGGGGTGAAGCTTTCTTT.

This clonotype was recorded a few times. The genes are TRBV18 and TRBJ2-3; D is perhaps TRBD1 or TRBD2 (5 bases each). Germline CDR1 is KGHSH and CDR2 is LQKENI. The CDR3 length is 15 residues. Deletions cut 3 bases from V and 1 base from J, with 11 bases between. The CDR3 DNA sequence: TGTGCCAGCTCACCCCCCGGGGCCCGCACAGATACGCAGTATTTT. Encoded protein: CASSPPGARTDTQYF.

A few counts support this clonotype. The chain has TRBV7-8 and TRBJ2-6, with 12 nucleotides matching TRBD1. V dropped 5 bases and J dropped 1; count of bases not matched to a gene: 18. This CDR3 is 22 amino acids long. Germline values: CDR1 SGHVS, CDR2 FQNEAQ. The DNA of the CDR3 is TGTGCCAGCAGCCCCTACGGGACAGGGGGCGTCCGAAGCCCGTCTGGGGCCAACGTCCTGACTTTC. Translated: CASSPYGTGGVRSPSGANVLTF.

The chain combines TRBV25-1 with TRBJ1-6; D perhaps matches TRBD1 (6 bases). Germline V gives CDR1 MGHDK, CDR2 SYGVNS. This CDR3 region has 14 residues. Trimming removed 8 bases from V and 9 bases from J, with 17 bases in between. CDR3 region: CASQGQGMGSPLHF. The CDR3 nucleotides are TGTGCCAGCCAGGGGCAGGGTATGGGTTCACCCCTCCACTTT.

The sample holds a few counts of this clonotype. V gene TRBV9 combines with J gene TRBJ2-3, with 14 positions matching TRBD2. The CDR3 length is 14 residues. CDR1 and CDR2 (germline): SGDLS, YYNGEE. With V trimmed by 5 bases and J by 13 bases, 9 bases remained unmatched. In nucleotides, the CDR3 is TGTGCCAGCAGTGGGACTAGCGGGGGCCAAGCAAAGTATTTT. Residues: CASSGTSGGQAKYF.

About this clonotype: This sequence may be a read error, since a much larger clone differs from it by one base. The chain uses TRBV2 and TRBJ2-2; the D gene is possibly TRBD2 (5 bases). There are 16 residues in the CDR3. Germline CDR1 SNHLY, CDR2 FYNNEI. The CDR3 protein is CACSSSTNANTGELFF. The CDR3 DNA reads as TGTGCCTGCAGCTCTAGCACGAATGCGAACACCGGGGAGCTGTTTTTT.

This clonotype was found many times. V gene TRBV20-1 combines with J gene TRBJ1-1; no clear D. Germline assignment: CDR1 DFQATT and CDR2 SNEGSKA (reference sequence). V gave up 5 bases and J gave up 8 bases, with 9 bases separating them. CDR3 length: 10 amino acids. The CDR3 coding sequence is TGCAGTGCTGGCCAGCGAGAAGCTTTCTTT. It is translated as CSAGQREAFF.

The rearrangement links TRBV27 to TRBJ2-1, with 10 bases fitting TRBD2. The CDR3 spans 16 residues. V lost 8 bases, J lost 3 bases, and 10 bases stayed unmatched. Germline V gene sequence: CDR1 MNHEY, CDR2 SMNVEV (reference sequence). The CDR3 spells CASRRSSGGFYNEQFF. CDR3 sequence (DNA): TGTGCCAGCCGTCGGTCTAGCGGGGGTTTCTACAATGAGCAGTTCTTC.

CDR3 sequence reads: CASSVASGAREQFF. The CDR3 DNA reads TGTGCCAGCAGCGTAGCATCGGGGGCCCGGGAGCAGTTCTTC. This sequence joins TRBV9 and TRBJ2-1; either TRBD1 or TRBD2 may supply D (6 bases each). The germline V and J ends were trimmed by 0 bases and 10 bases, with 14 bases remaining between them. Germline assignment: CDR1 SGDLS and CDR2 YYNGEE. This CDR3 has 14 amino acids. The complete variable domain, with remaining parts taken from reference TRBV9 and TRBJ2-1, reads DSGVTQTPKHLITATGQRVTLRCSPRSGDLSVYWYQQSLDQGLQFLIQYYNGEERAKGNILERFSAQQFPDLHSELNLSSLELGDSALYFCASSVASGAREQFFGPGTRLTVL.

The sample holds a few counts of this clonotype. The genes are TRBV7-2 and TRBJ1-3; 7 bases map to TRBD1. This CDR3 spans 19 amino acids. The V gene end was trimmed by 1 base and the J gene end by 0 bases; junction bases not matched to a gene: 12. From germline, CDR1 is SGHTA and CDR2 FQGNSA. The CDR3 DNA is TGTGCCAGCAGCTTAGTCCCTGGGACAGCCCGATTCTCTGGAAACACCATATATTTT. As protein: CASSLVPGTARFSGNTIYF.

This clonotype was detected only a few times. The gene calls are TRBV3-1 and TRBJ2-7; 12 bases map to TRBD2. Trimming at V came to 4 bases and at J to 5 bases, leaving 9 bases not matched to a gene. Per the germline V gene, CDR1 is LGHDT and CDR2 is YNNKEL (reference sequence). This CDR3 is built from 16 residues. The CDR3 here is CASSPFSSGGAHEQYF. In nucleotides, the CDR3 is TGTGCCAGCAGCCCTTTCTCTAGCGGGGGGGCCCACGAGCAGTACTTC.

A remark on this clonotype: One end of the junction fails to match germline, which may point to a read error. The chain combines TRBV25-1 with TRBJ2-4, with 8 nucleotides matching TRBD1. Germline V CDR1 and CDR2: MGHDK, SYGVNS. The length of the CDR3 is 16 residues. This CDR3 reads CASSELVQGVKRTAGF. CDR3 DNA sequence: TGTGCCAGCAGTGAATTGGTACAGGGGGTTAAACGGACCGCGGGCTTC.

In its sample, this clonotype was seen a few times. This chain connects TRBV11-2 to TRBJ2-6; 7 bases map to TRBD1. CDR1 is SGHAT, CDR2 FQNNGV, per germline. The CDR3 is made up of 18 amino acids. With V trimmed by 1 base and J by 0 bases, 6 bases remained unmatched. The CDR3 region is CASSLVYRGLSGANVLTF. In DNA, the CDR3 is TGTGCCAGCAGCTTAGTCTACAGGGGCCTCTCTGGGGCCAACGTCCTGACTTTC.

This clonotype came up many times. Germline is not matched at one junction end, which may reflect a read error. The chain is built from TRBV7-2 and TRBJ1-2, with 8 bases fitting TRBD1. Germline V CDR1 and CDR2: SGHTA, FQGNSA. The CDR3 has 15 residues. CDR3 loop: CASRLDRGFAYGYTF. Here the CDR3 DNA reads TGTGCCAGCAGATTAGACAGGGGATTCGCGTATGGCTACACCTTC.

This clonotype was seen only a few times. V gene TRBV7-2 combines with J gene TRBJ1-4; 7 nucleotides align to TRBD1. This CDR3 region has 15 residues. The V gene end was trimmed by 2 bases and the J gene end by 2 bases; junction bases not matched to a gene: 2. Looked up from germline, CDR1 is SGHTA and CDR2 is FQGNSA. The CDR3 protein is CASSLPTGTNEKLFF. For the CDR3, the DNA is TGTGCCAGCAGCTTACCGACAGGGACTAATGAAAAACTGTTTTTT.

The V gene is TRBV5-6, the J gene TRBJ2-7; no reliable D call. CDR3 length: 14 residues. Germline loops: CDR1 SGHDT, CDR2 YYEEEE. Trimming took 0 bases from V and 3 from J, leaving 10 bases between them. DNA of the CDR3: TGTGCCAGCAGCTTGGCCGATACATGCTACGAGCAGTACTTC. This codes for CASSLADTCYEQYF.